The rows below give T cell receptor beta chains drawn from one sample of a study of T cell responses to AZD1222 COVID-19 vaccine. The repertoire was sequenced with immunoSEQ multiplex PCR; TCRdb's copy has only in-frame clones and lacks some. In the table there are 150,000 to 200,000 clones, more than 85% of which are singletons. This specimen consisted of peripheral blood, obtained on day 0 of AZD1222 vaccination. The receptor source for this set is an adult in good health. Both conserved end residues are part of each CDR3. A D gene is named only where the DNA matches it firmly. For some rows the clone size is stated as once, few or many, or as a class when expanded; others skip it.

clone_size,j_call,v_call,d_call,cdr3_aa,cdr3_nt
NA,TRBJ2-7,TRBV11-3,TRBD2,CASSLDTAGGTYEQYF,TGTGCCAGCAGCTTAGATACGGCGGGGGGAACCTACGAGCAGTACTTC
NA,TRBJ1-4,TRBV4-3,TRBD1,CASSQRVTGTGEKLFF,TGCGCCAGCAGCCAACGTGTGACAGGGACCGGTGAAAAACTGTTTTTT
NA,TRBJ1-5,TRBV9,TRBD1,CASSAGQLNQPQHF,TGTGCCAGCAGCGCGGGACAGCTAAATCAGCCCCAGCATTTT
NA,TRBJ1-3,TRBV6-5,NA,CASRAGAGGNTIYF,TGTGCCAGCAGGGCAGGGGCAGGGGGAAACACCATATATTTT
NA,TRBJ2-7,TRBV12-3/TRBV12-4,NA,CASSLHYEQYF,TGTGCCAGCAGCCTGCACTACGAGCAGTACTTC
once,TRBJ1-2,TRBV10-2,NA,CASSESYTGYLGYTF,TGCGCCAGCAGTGAATCCTACACAGGGTACCTGGGCTACACCTTC
NA,TRBJ1-4,TRBV5-1,NA,CASSLAPGEKLFF,TGCGCCAGCAGCTTGGCCCCGGGCGAAAAACTGTTTTTT
NA,TRBJ2-2,TRBV5-4,NA,CASSLGGANTGELFF,TGTGCCAGCAGCTTGGGCGGTGCGAACACCGGGGAGCTGTTTTTT
NA,TRBJ1-4,TRBV28,TRBD1,CASSPQTGVLFF,TGTGCCAGCAGTCCCCAAACAGGGGTACTGTTTTTT
NA,TRBJ1-1,TRBV14,NA,CASSTGQNTEAFF,TGTGCCAGCAGCACGGGACAGAACACTGAAGCTTTCTTT
NA,TRBJ2-2,TRBV12-5,NA,CASGLAAGTANTGELFF,TGTGCTAGTGGTTTGGCTGCCGGGACGGCGAACACCGGGGAGCTGTTTTTT
NA,TRBJ1-5,TRBV19,NA,CASGRSQPQHF,TGTGCCAGTGGTCGAAGCCAGCCCCAGCATTTT
once,TRBJ1-1,TRBV4-1,NA,CASSLTTGNTEAFF,TGCGCCAGCAGCCTTACGACAGGAAACACTGAAGCTTTCTTT
NA,TRBJ1-1,TRBV6-1,NA,CASSENREAFF,TGTGCCAGCAGTGAAAACAGAGAAGCTTTCTTT
NA,TRBJ2-7,TRBV4-1,TRBD1,CASSQPGQGRYEQYF,TGCGCCAGCAGCCAACCGGGACAGGGACGCTACGAGCAGTACTTC
NA,TRBJ1-1,TRBV5-1,TRBD1,CASSLVGQGWGTEAFF,TGCGCCAGCAGCTTGGTAGGACAGGGTTGGGGCACTGAAGCTTTCTTT
NA,TRBJ1-5,TRBV28,TRBD1,CASSLRQGYQPQHF,TGTGCCAGCAGTTTGAGACAGGGATATCAGCCCCAGCATTTT
NA,TRBJ2-1,TRBV4-1,NA,CASRTYKDPPNEQFF,TGCGCCAGCAGAACATACAAGGACCCCCCCAATGAGCAGTTCTTC
NA,TRBJ1-2,TRBV5-1,TRBD1,CASSLDRGGYGYTF,TGCGCCAGCAGCTTGGACAGGGGAGGGTATGGCTACACCTTC
once,TRBJ1-3,TRBV9,TRBD1,CASSVTGWEWDTIYF,TGTGCCAGCAGCGTGACAGGGTGGGAGTGGGACACCATATATTTT
NA,TRBJ1-2,TRBV12-3/TRBV12-4,NA,CASSLRAEGGYTF,TGTGCCAGCAGCCTAAGGGCAGAGGGAGGCTACACCTTC
NA,TRBJ2-2,TRBV3-1/TRBV3-2,NA,CASSQTGGGELFF,TGTGCCAGCAGCCAAACAGGAGGCGGGGAGCTGTTTTTT
once,TRBJ1-1,TRBV28,NA,CASRYVGRPEAFF,TGTGCCAGCAGATATGTTGGAAGACCTGAAGCTTTCTTT
NA,TRBJ2-5,TRBV5-1,NA,CASSMGDIQETQYF,TGCGCCAGCAGCATGGGGGACATTCAAGAGACCCAGTACTTC
NA,TRBJ1-6,TRBV2,NA,CASSEGGVVSPLHF,TGTGCCAGCAGTGAAGGGGGTGTAGTGTCACCCCTCCACTTT
NA,TRBJ1-2,TRBV19,NA,CASSGPGGASGYTF,TGTGCCAGTAGTGGGCCTGGTGGCGCGAGTGGCTACACCTTC
NA,TRBJ1-3,TRBV5-4,NA,CASSLDRYSGNTIYF,TGTGCCAGCAGCTTGGACCGTTACTCTGGAAACACCATATATTTT
NA,TRBJ2-1,TRBV19,NA,CASSIGGGIRGEQFF,TGTGCCAGTAGTATAGGAGGGGGAATTCGTGGTGAGCAGTTCTTC
NA,TRBJ1-2,TRBV6-5,TRBD1,CASRLTGFYGYTF,TGTGCCAGCAGACTGACAGGGTTCTATGGCTACACCTTC